The T cell receptor (beta chain) described here comes from a study of identical twins (dated by TCRdb to 2016 to 2017). Notes on the research overall: To test whether fetal clonotypes persist, the study used deep sequencing on TCR alpha and beta repertoires from monozygotic twins, unrelated adults of various ages, and cord blood. Replicate twin experiments were performed at different times using different library preparation protocols to rule out contamination.

Every donor in the study was a healthy Caucasian. Three unrelated non-twin adults were also sequenced: a male aged 18 to 30, a male aged 50 to 60 and a female aged 50 to 60. Using Miltenyi CD45RO+ enrichment and human naive T-cell isolation kits, memory (CD45RO+) and naive T cells were isolated from PBMC. Counted from cysteine to phenylalanine, this CDR3 has 19 amino acids. The only DNA kept is the CDR3, 57 bases in frame from the first base. CDR1 and CDR2 are drawn from the germline V gene: SGHAT, FQNNGV. Compared with germline, V lacks 7 bases and J lacks 5 bases; bases without a gene match: 20. This clonotype was detected only a few times. Its antigen target is currently unknown. It has no much larger one-base neighbor in the sample; base qualities were not kept. General study outcomes and caveats: Conclusions relied on cross-sectional statistical analysis, since the same donors could not be followed over many years. Out-of-frame TCR alpha sequences shared between twins showed an excess of low generation-probability sequences compared with coincidental sharing between unrelated individuals. Abundant cord blood beta clonotypes carried fewer insertions; young adult naive repertoires showed a weaker similar trend, while memory repertoires showed none. The excess sharing between twins in beta out-of-frame sequences was weaker because fewer shared sequences reduced the signal-to-noise ratio. In monozygotic twins, out-of-frame TCR alpha sharing was systematically underestimated by recombination models, although the models agreed with sharing between unrelated individuals. Zero-insertion analyses could be partly confounded by invariant T cells such as MAIT and iNKT, though diverse VJ usage argued against such confounding for most clonotypes.

Libraries were constructed by 5' RACE. Sequencing relied on an Illumina HiSeq 2000. A universal primer binding site was introduced by template switching, and a unique molecular identifier was present in the final cDNA, enabling accurate counting of TCR cDNA molecules. Specific primers in the conserved constant-segment region were used to synthesize first-strand cDNA for TCR alpha and beta chains. Each cDNA library was double barcoded, with a SMART-Mk sample barcode plus Illumina barcodes, to control for contamination. TruSeq adapter sequences along with Illumina sample barcodes were introduced in two successive PCR steps. The Illumina HiSeq platform was used with custom primers to sequence TCR alpha and beta cDNA libraries. The paper's processing steps were these. Unique molecular identifiers were extracted from raw reads with MiGEC, and CDR3 positions were determined with MiXCR. For each individual, recombination models were inferred using an EM algorithm with the repgenHMM and IGoR tools. The analysis of shared clonotypes was done with the tcR package in R, with sharing normalized by the product of cloneset sizes. Out-of-frame nonproductive sequences were analyzed to study raw recombination free of thymic and clonal selection effects. TCRdb handled the public reads itself, with Q25 trimming in fastp and clone calling in MiXCR, and kept productive beta chains. Each record represents a unique CDR3 protein, reported with the most common genes and DNA among its rows. The V and J calls follow TCRdb's processing rather than the paper's. The sample table shows 350,000 to 450,000 distinct CDR3 sequences, and less than 20% are seen once. The ten top clones hold 12% of the sample.

This clonotype was obtained from a middle-aged man in good health. Sequencing was done on a sample of naive T cells sorted from blood. According to the study, the label for this sample's cell subset or site signals: cells isolated with a human naive T-cell isolation kit. The chain was built from TRBV11-2 and TRBJ2-3, and 11 junction bases match TRBD2. The CDR3 protein: CASTWEGASGGRGVDTQYF. The nucleotide sequence is given as TGTGCCAGCACCTGGGAGGGGGCTAGCGGGGGGCGAGGGGTAGATACGCAGTATTTT.